Listed below are T cell receptor beta chains from one sample, sequenced in a study of identical twins. Via MiXCR, TCRdb re-called the 5' RACE reads, giving one row per CDR3 protein. The table shows under 300,000 distinct CDR3 sequences, with approximately 8.3% occurring only once. The same sample was also used in a study of yellow fever vaccine responses in identical twins.

Sample: CD8+ T cells sorted from blood. The origin of the receptors is a woman younger than 30 in good health. Each CDR3 is given with its conserved first and last residue. Each record gives: clone size, V gene, D gene, J gene, CDR3 DNA, CDR3 protein. D genes are given only for firm matches. Rows may omit the clone size; those that give it use once, few, many or a size class.

size: once; V: TRBV12-3/TRBV12-4; D: .; J: TRBJ2-6; DNA: TGTACCAGCAGTTTCGGCGGACAGAGACTATCTGGGGTCAACGTCCTGACTTTC; CDR3: CTSSFGGQRLSGVNVLTF
size: many; V: TRBV5-1; D: TRBD1; J: TRBJ1-6; DNA: TGCGCCAGCAGTGCCAACAGGGGCGACGCCCCCCTCCACTTT; CDR3: CASSANRGDAPLHF
size: .; V: TRBV29-1; D: .; J: TRBJ2-7; DNA: TGCAGCGTTGTAGATGGGGTGAGCTACGAGCAGTACTTC; CDR3: CSVVDGVSYEQYF
size: .; V: TRBV14; D: TRBD2; J: TRBJ2-3; DNA: TGTGCCAGCAGCCCGGGACTAGCGGCCACAGATACGCAGTATTTT; CDR3: CASSPGLAATDTQYF
size: few; V: TRBV27; D: TRBD2; J: TRBJ2-1; DNA: TGTGCCAGCATCCGGGGGGGTCCCACCTACAATGAGCAGTTCTTC; CDR3: CASIRGGPTYNEQFF
size: few; V: TRBV20-1; D: .; J: TRBJ2-1; DNA: TGCAGTGCTAGAGTCCGGGGAACATACAATGAGCAGTTCTTC; CDR3: CSARVRGTYNEQFF
size: many; V: TRBV4-2; D: .; J: TRBJ2-5; DNA: TGTGCCAGCAGCCAAGAAAAAGAGACCCAGTACTTC; CDR3: CASSQEKETQYF
size: .; V: TRBV2; D: .; J: TRBJ2-5; DNA: TGTGCCAGCAGTGAACGGGCAGGCAGAGGCGAGACCCAGTACTTC; CDR3: CASSERAGRGETQYF
size: few; V: TRBV20-1; D: TRBD1; J: TRBJ2-7; DNA: TGCAGTAGGACAGGGGACGCGACCTACGAGCAGTACTTC; CDR3: CSRTGDATYEQYF
size: .; V: TRBV7-9; D: .; J: TRBJ2-5; DNA: TGTGCCAGCAGCTTAGCATCTACAGGGCCGGAGACCCAGTACTTC; CDR3: CASSLASTGPETQYF
size: few; V: TRBV4-3; D: .; J: TRBJ2-7; DNA: TGCGCCAGCAGTATGGCCAGATACTCCTACGAGCAGTACTTC; CDR3: CASSMARYSYEQYF
size: .; V: TRBV30; D: TRBD1; J: TRBJ1-1; DNA: TGTGCCTGGAGTGTGCAGGGACAGGGAGGATGGAACACTGAAGCTTTCTTT; CDR3: CAWSVQGQGGWNTEAFF
size: .; V: TRBV7-9; D: .; J: TRBJ2-1; DNA: TGTGCCAGCAGCCTGGTACAGGGATCAGAGCAGTTCTTC; CDR3: CASSLVQGSEQFF
size: .; V: TRBV6-5; D: .; J: TRBJ2-1; DNA: TGTGCCAGCAGTTATACGGGGTTTTCGGATGAGCAGTTCTTC; CDR3: CASSYTGFSDEQFF
size: .; V: TRBV2; D: .; J: TRBJ2-6; DNA: TGTGCCAGCGACAGTTCTGGGGCCAACGTCCTGACTTTC; CDR3: CASDSSGANVLTF
size: .; V: TRBV20-1; D: .; J: TRBJ2-7; DNA: TGCAGTGCTAGAGAAGTATTGGGGGGGCTCTACGAGCAGTACTTC; CDR3: CSAREVLGGLYEQYF
size: few; V: TRBV4-3; D: TRBD2; J: TRBJ2-7; DNA: TGCGCCAGCAGCCAAGGCCCCAGCGGGATTTACGAGCAGTACTTC; CDR3: CASSQGPSGIYEQYF
size: many; V: TRBV7-9; D: TRBD2; J: TRBJ2-5; DNA: TGTGCCAGCAGCTTGACTAGCAGGCGGGAGACCCAGTACTTC; CDR3: CASSLTSRRETQYF
size: many; V: TRBV29-1; D: TRBD1; J: TRBJ2-2; DNA: TGCAGCGGAGGACAGGGGGACACCGGGGAGCTGTTTTTT; CDR3: CSGGQGDTGELFF
size: many; V: TRBV7-2; D: TRBD2; J: TRBJ2-1; DNA: TGTGCCAGCAGCCGCGGGAGTGCGTACAATGAGCAGTTCTTC; CDR3: CASSRGSAYNEQFF
size: few; V: TRBV11-2; D: .; J: TRBJ2-7; DNA: TGTGCCAGCAGCGGTAGGACGGGCAGCTCCTACGAGCAGTACTTC; CDR3: CASSGRTGSSYEQYF
size: .; V: TRBV6-5; D: .; J: TRBJ2-7; DNA: TGTGCCAGCAGTTACAGCAAACGTGGGGAGCAGTACTTC; CDR3: CASSYSKRGEQYF
size: .; V: TRBV7-9; D: TRBD1; J: TRBJ2-3; DNA: TGTGCCAGCAGCTCTAGAGGACAGGCCGGTAGGGATTTT; CDR3: CASSSRGQAGRDF
size: .; V: TRBV2; D: .; J: TRBJ2-7; DNA: TGTGCCAGCAGAGGACAGCGAGGGGGCTACGAGCAGTACTTC; CDR3: CASRGQRGGYEQYF
size: few; V: TRBV6-1; D: TRBD2; J: TRBJ2-1; DNA: TGTGCCACCCCGCTATGGCTAGCGGGAGGTGATGAGCAGTTCTTC; CDR3: CATPLWLAGGDEQFF
size: few; V: TRBV20-1; D: TRBD1; J: TRBJ1-6; DNA: TGCAGTGCACCCGCACAGGGGGCACCCCTCCACTTT; CDR3: CSAPAQGAPLHF
size: .; V: TRBV4-3; D: .; J: TRBJ1-6; DNA: TGCGCCAGCAGCTTCACGGGCTCACCCCTCCACTTT; CDR3: CASSFTGSPLHF
size: .; V: TRBV20-1; D: .; J: TRBJ2-1; DNA: TGCAGTGCTAGAGACTCCGGGACTGGGCCCTACAATGAGCAGTTCTTC; CDR3: CSARDSGTGPYNEQFF
size: .; V: TRBV7-6; D: .; J: TRBJ2-3; DNA: TGTGCCAGCAGCTTAAGGGTTTGGACTTACGAAGATACGCAGTATTTT; CDR3: CASSLRVWTYEDTQYF
size: .; V: TRBV27; D: TRBD2; J: TRBJ2-1; DNA: TGTGCCAGCAGGACTAGCGGGAGCTATAATGAGCAGTTCTTC; CDR3: CASRTSGSYNEQFF
size: many; V: TRBV29-1; D: .; J: TRBJ2-7; DNA: TGCAGCGCTACCCCGGGCAGAAGCTCCTACGAGCAGTACTTC; CDR3: CSATPGRSSYEQYF
size: few; V: TRBV5-1; D: .; J: TRBJ2-5; DNA: TGCGCCAGCAGCTGGGGGGACAGTTTTGGTGGAGAGACCCAGTACTTC; CDR3: CASSWGDSFGGETQYF
size: few; V: TRBV4-3; D: TRBD2; J: TRBJ2-2; DNA: TGCGCCAGCAGCCGGACGGGACTAGCGGAGACCGGGGAGCTGTTTTTT; CDR3: CASSRTGLAETGELFF
size: few; V: TRBV19; D: .; J: TRBJ2-6; DNA: TGTGCCAGTAGTATGGGGGTGTCTGGGGCCAACGTCCTGACTTTC; CDR3: CASSMGVSGANVLTF
size: few; V: TRBV29-1; D: .; J: TRBJ2-7; DNA: TGCAGCGTTGCGGACCAGGGAATTACCTACGAGCAGTACTTC; CDR3: CSVADQGITYEQYF
size: many; V: TRBV4-1; D: TRBD2; J: TRBJ2-2; DNA: TGCGCCAGCAGCTTCACTAGCGGGGGGGCCGGGGAGCTGTTTTTT; CDR3: CASSFTSGGAGELFF
size: many; V: TRBV27; D: TRBD1; J: TRBJ2-7; DNA: TGTGCCAGCAGTTCCCGACAGGGATTCTACGAGCAGTACTTC; CDR3: CASSSRQGFYEQYF
size: few; V: TRBV5-4; D: TRBD2; J: TRBJ2-5; DNA: TGTGCCAGCATGGGGTCCGGACTAGCGCGTTTACTACGAGAAGAGACCCAGTACTTC; CDR3: CASMGSGLARLLREETQYF
size: many; V: TRBV20-1; D: .; J: TRBJ2-2; DNA: TGCAGTGCTAGTTCGGAAGTAGCATACACCGGGGAGCTGTTTTTT; CDR3: CSASSEVAYTGELFF
size: few; V: TRBV28; D: .; J: TRBJ2-7; DNA: TGTGCCAGCAGTTCCCGGACGGAGAGCTCCTACGAGCAGTACTTC; CDR3: CASSSRTESSYEQYF
size: few; V: TRBV6-1; D: TRBD2; J: TRBJ2-1; DNA: TGTGCCAGCAGTGAAGAGGTTGCTAGCGGGAGCGCAAAGCAGTTCTTC; CDR3: CASSEEVASGSAKQFF
size: few; V: TRBV13; D: TRBD2; J: TRBJ2-1; DNA: TGTGCCAGCAGCTCACGGGCCCGGACTAGCGGGAAATACAATGAGCAGTTCTTC; CDR3: CASSSRARTSGKYNEQFF
size: many; V: TRBV7-9; D: .; J: TRBJ1-1; DNA: TGTGCCAGCAGCTTAACCGAGTACACTGAAGCTTTCTTT; CDR3: CASSLTEYTEAFF